This TCR beta chain was obtained from a study of control samples from healthy donors and cancer patients. Assay: immunoSEQ multiplex PCR; the TCRdb copy retains only in-frame clones and omits some. Here the sample spans about 85,000 clones, roughly 91% being singletons. Trimming took off 1 base at V and 10 bases at J, with 17 bases between the two ends. The germline gives CDR1 LGHDT, CDR2 YNNKEL (reference sequence). The CDR3 extends over 16 amino acids. The TCR was taken from a man aged 50-59 years in good health. V is TRBV3-1 (or the pseudogene TRBV3-2) and J is TRBJ1-6, with D maybe TRBD1 (6 bases). The sample was blood. DNA of the CDR3: TGTGCCAGCAGCCAAGGGGTGGGGGGCCGGATGTCACCCCTCCACTTT. It encodes CASSQGVGGRMSPLHF.